This TCR beta chain was recorded in a study of cytomegalovirus exposure and HLA in healthy donors. Study in general: In an earlier analysis, 90 million to 130 million unique TCR beta sequences were found from approximately 190 million T cells. Study outcomes and limitations: A highly shared variant cluster was judged a likely technical artifact.

Germline loops: CDR1 KGHSH, CDR2 LQKENI. This CDR3 is built from 13 residues. V gave up 4 bases and J gave up 7 bases, with 11 bases separating them. Researchers ran the PCR with 60 Vbeta and 13 Jbeta primers. Generated by immunoSEQ multiplex PCR, the TCRdb table keeps only in-frame clones and is missing some. Here the sample spans 210,000 or so clones, 80% to 85% being singletons. A remark on this clone: Its antigen is not identified.

This chain connects TRBV18 to TRBJ2-1, with TRBD2 as a possible D gene (5 bases). The specimen sequenced was PBMCs. This receptor was obtained from a boy aged 2 to 10 in good health and CMV-seronegative. The chain's CDR3 is CASSHDWENEQFF. In DNA form, the CDR3 reads TGTGCCAGCTCACATGACTGGGAGAATGAGCAGTTCTTC.